The clone carrying this T cell receptor beta chain was counted between two and nine times. Its cognate antigen is unknown. The data are from a study of shared clonotypes between healthy human individuals. Study-level findings and limits: Naive CD4 clonotypes overlapped across several donors at about 5.3%.

Germline assignment: CDR1 LNHDA and CDR2 SQIVND (reference sequence). The CDR3 runs to 13 residues. Trimming pared 6 bases from V and 8 bases from J, leaving 14 bases between. The repertoire was sequenced with immunoSEQ multiplex PCR; TCRdb's copy has only in-frame clones and lacks some. The sample carries about 2.4 million clones, roughly 93% recorded once. The V gene is TRBV19, the J gene TRBJ1-3; D not certain. The material sequenced was naive CD4+ T cells from PBMCs. Subset defined: CD45RA+ positively selected. This TCR was sampled from a man aged 18 to 30 in good health. Some clones in this sample may be carry-over from other donors' samples. The CDR3 sequence: CASSPPSWDTIYF. The CDR3 DNA follows: TGTGCCAGTAGCCCCCCTTCGTGGGACACCATATATTTT.